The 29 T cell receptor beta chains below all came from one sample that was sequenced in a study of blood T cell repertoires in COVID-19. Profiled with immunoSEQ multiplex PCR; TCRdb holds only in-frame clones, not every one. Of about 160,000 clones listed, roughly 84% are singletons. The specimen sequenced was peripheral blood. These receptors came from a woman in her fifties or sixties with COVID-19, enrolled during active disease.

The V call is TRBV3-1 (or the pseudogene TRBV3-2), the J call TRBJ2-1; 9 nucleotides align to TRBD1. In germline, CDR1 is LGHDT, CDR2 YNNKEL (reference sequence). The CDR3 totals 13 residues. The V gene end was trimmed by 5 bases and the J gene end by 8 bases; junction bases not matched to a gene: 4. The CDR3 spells CASSGTGIDEQFF. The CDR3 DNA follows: TGTGCCAGCAGCGGGACAGGGATCGATGAGCAGTTCTTC.

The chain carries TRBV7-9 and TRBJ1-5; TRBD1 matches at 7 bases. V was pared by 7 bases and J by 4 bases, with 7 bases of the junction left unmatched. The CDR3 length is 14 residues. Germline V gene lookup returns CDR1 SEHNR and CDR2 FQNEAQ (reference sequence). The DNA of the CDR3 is TGTGCCAGCAACACAGGGGACCTTAATCAGCCCCAGCATTTT. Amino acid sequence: CASNTGDLNQPQHF.

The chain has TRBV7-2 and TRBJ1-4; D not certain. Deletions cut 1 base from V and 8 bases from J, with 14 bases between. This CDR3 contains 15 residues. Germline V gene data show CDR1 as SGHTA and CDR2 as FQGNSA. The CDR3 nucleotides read TGTGCCAGCAGCTTAGGGGCAGGACTGGACGAAAAACTGTTTTTT. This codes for CASSLGAGLDEKLFF.

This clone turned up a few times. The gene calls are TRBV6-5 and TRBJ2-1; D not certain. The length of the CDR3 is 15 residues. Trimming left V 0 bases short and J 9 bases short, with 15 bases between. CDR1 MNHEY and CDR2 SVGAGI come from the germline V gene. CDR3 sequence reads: CASSYSILTHSEQFF. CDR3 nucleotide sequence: TGTGCCAGCAGTTACTCGATACTGACGCACAGTGAGCAGTTCTTC.

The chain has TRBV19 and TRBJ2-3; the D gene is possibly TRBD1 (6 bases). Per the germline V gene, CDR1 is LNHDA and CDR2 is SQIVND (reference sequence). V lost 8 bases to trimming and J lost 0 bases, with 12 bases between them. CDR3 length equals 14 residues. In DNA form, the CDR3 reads TGTGCCAGTGGCGAACAGGGAAGCACAGATACGCAGTATTTT. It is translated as CASGEQGSTDTQYF. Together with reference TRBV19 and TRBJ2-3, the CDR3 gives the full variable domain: DGGITQSPKYLFRKEGQNVTLSCEQNLNHDAMYWYRQDPGQGLRLIYYSQIVNDFQKGDIAEGYSVSREKKESFPLTVTSAQKNPTAFYLCASGEQGSTDTQYFGPGTRLTVL.

The CDR3 DNA is TGTGCTAGTGGTTTTTCCTCATACCGGACTAGCGGGGGCCCTGGCGCCGGGGAGCTGTTTTTT. This translates into CASGFSSYRTSGGPGAGELFF. V gene TRBV12-5 combines with J gene TRBJ2-2; 13 bases align to TRBD2. CDR3 size: 21 residues. The V gene end was trimmed by 3 bases and the J gene end by 6 bases; junction bases not matched to a gene: 19. Germline values: CDR1 LGHNT, CDR2 FRNRAP.

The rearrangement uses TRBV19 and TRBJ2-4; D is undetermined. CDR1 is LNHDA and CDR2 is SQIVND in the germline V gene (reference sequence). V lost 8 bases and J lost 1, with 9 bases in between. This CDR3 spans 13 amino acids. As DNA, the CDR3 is TGTGCCAGTTCCGTGGAGGCCAAAAACATTCAGTACTTC. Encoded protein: CASSVEAKNIQYF.

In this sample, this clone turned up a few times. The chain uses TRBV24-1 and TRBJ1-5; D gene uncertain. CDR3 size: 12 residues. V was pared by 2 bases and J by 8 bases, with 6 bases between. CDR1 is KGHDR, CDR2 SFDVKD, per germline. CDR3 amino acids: CATSDSGKPQHF. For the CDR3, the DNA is TGTGCCACCAGTGATTCTGGCAAGCCCCAGCATTTT.

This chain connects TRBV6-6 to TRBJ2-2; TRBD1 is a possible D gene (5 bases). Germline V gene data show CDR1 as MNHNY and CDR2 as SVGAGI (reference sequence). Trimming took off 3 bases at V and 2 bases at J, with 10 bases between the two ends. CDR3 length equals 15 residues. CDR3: CASSYWQGNTGELFF. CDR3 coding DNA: TGTGCCAGCAGTTATTGGCAGGGAAACACCGGGGAGCTGTTTTTT.

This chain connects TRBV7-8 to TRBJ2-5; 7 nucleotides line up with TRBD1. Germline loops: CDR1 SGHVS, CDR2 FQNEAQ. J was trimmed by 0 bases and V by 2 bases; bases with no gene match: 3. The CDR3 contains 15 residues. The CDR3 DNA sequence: TGTGCCAGCAGCTTATTACAGGGGTACCAAGAGACCCAGTACTTC. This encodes CASSLLQGYQETQYF.

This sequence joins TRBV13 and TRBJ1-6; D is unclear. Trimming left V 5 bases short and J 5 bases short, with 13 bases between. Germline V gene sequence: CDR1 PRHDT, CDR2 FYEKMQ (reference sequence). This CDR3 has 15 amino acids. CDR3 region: CASSTRHPDNSPLHF. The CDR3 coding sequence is TGTGCCAGCAGCACCCGACATCCCGATAATTCACCCCTCCACTTT.

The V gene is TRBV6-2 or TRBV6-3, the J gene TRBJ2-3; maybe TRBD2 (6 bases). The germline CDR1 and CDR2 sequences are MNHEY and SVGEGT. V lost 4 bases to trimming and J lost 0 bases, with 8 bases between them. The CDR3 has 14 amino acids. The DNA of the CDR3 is TGTGCCAGCAGTTGGGGGACTAGCACAGATACGCAGTATTTT. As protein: CASSWGTSTDTQYF.

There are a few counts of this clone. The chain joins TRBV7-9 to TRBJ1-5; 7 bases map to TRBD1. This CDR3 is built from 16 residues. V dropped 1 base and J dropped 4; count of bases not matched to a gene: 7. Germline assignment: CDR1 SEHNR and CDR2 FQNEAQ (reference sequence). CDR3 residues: CASSLVVPGGNQPQHF. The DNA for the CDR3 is TGTGCCAGCAGCTTAGTCGTCCCAGGGGGTAATCAGCCCCAGCATTTT. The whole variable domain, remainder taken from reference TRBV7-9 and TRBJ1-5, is DTGVSQNPRHKITKRGQNVTFRCDPISEHNRLYWYRQTLGQGPEFLTYFQNEAQLEKSRLLSDRFSAERPKGSFSTLEIQRTEQGDSAMYLCASSLVVPGGNQPQHFGDGTRLSIL.

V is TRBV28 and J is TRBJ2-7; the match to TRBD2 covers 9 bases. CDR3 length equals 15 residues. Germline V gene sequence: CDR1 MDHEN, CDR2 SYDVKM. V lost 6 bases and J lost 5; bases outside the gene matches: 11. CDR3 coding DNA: TGTGCCAGCAGCCCCTCGGGGAGACTAGCGGACGAGCAGTACTTC. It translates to CASSPSGRLADEQYF. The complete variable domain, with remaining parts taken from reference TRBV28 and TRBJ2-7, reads DVKVTQSSRYLVKRTGEKVFLECVQDMDHENMFWYRQDPGLGLRLIYFSYDVKMKEKGDIPEGYSVSREKKERFSLILESASTNQTSMYLCASSPSGRLADEQYFGPGTRLTVT.

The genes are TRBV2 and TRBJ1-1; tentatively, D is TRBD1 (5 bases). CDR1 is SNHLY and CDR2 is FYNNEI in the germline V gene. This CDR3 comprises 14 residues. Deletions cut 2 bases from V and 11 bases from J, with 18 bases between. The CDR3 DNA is TGTGCCAGCAGTGAAAACCTTTCCCAGGGTAGCGCTTTCTTT. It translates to CASSENLSQGSAFF.

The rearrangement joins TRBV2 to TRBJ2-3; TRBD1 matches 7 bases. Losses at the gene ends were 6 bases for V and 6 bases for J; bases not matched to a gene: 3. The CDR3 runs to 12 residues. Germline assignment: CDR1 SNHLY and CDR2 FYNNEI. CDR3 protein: CASRDREDTQYF. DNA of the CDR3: TGTGCCAGCAGAGACAGGGAGGATACGCAGTATTTT.

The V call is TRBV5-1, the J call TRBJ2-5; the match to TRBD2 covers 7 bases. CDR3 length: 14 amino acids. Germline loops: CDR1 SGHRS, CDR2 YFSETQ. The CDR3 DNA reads TGCGCTCCGGGAGCTAGCGGCCACGGGGAGACCCAGTACTTC. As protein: CAPGASGHGETQYF.

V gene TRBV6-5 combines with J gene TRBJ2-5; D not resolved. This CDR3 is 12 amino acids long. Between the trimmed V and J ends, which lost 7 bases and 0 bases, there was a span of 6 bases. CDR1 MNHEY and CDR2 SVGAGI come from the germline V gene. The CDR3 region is CASTLYQETQYF. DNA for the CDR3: TGTGCCAGCACCCTATACCAAGAGACCCAGTACTTC.

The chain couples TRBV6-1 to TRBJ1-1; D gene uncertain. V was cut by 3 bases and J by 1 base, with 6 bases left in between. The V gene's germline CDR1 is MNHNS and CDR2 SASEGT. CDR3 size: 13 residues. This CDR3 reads CASSETENTEAFF. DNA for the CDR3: TGTGCCAGCAGTGAGACTGAGAACACTGAAGCTTTCTTT.

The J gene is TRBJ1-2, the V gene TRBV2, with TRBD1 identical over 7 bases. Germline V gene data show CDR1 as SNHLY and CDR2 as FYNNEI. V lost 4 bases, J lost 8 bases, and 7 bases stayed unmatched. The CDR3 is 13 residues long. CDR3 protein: CASSGDSLGGYTF. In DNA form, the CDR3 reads TGTGCCAGCAGTGGGGACAGTTTGGGGGGCTACACCTTC. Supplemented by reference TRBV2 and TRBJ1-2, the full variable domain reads EPEVTQTPSHQVTQMGQEVILRCVPISNHLYFYWYRQILGQKVEFLVSFYNNEISEKSEIFDDQFSVERPDGSNFTLKIRSTKLEDSAMYFCASSGDSLGGYTFGSGTRLTVV.

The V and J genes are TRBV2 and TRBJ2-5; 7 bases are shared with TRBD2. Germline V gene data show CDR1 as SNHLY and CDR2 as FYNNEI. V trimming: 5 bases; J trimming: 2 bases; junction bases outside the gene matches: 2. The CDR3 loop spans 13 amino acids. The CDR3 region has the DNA TGTGCCAGCAGTTGGCGGGGGCAAGAGACCCAGTACTTC. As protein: CASSWRGQETQYF.

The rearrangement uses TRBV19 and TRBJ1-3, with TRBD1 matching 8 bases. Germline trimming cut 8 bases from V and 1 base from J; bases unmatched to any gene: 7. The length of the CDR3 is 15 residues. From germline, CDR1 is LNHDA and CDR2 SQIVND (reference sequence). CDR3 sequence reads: CASAPDRASGNTIYF. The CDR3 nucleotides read TGTGCCAGTGCCCCGGACAGGGCGTCTGGAAACACCATATATTTT.

CDR3 sequence reads: CASSQVSGTTDTQYF. CDR3 sequence (DNA): TGTGCCAGCAGCCAGGTTAGCGGGACCACAGATACGCAGTATTTT. The chain combines TRBV3-1 (or the pseudogene TRBV3-2) with TRBJ2-3, with 8 nucleotides matching TRBD2. V lost 3 bases, J lost 2 bases, and 4 bases stayed unmatched. The CDR3 has 15 amino acids. CDR1 and CDR2 (germline): LGHDT, YNNKEL (reference sequence).

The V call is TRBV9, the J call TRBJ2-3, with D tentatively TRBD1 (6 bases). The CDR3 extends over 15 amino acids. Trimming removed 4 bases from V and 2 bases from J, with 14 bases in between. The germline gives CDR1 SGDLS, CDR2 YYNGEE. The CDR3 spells CASSLGGHTTDTQYF. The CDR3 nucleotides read TGTGCCAGCAGCTTAGGGGGACACACCACAGATACGCAGTATTTT.

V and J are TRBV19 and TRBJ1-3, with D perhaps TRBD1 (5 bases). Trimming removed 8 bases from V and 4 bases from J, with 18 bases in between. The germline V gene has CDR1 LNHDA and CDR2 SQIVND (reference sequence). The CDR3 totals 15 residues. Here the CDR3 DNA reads TGTGCCAGTGGGACTCCCAATCTCCTCGGAAACACCATATATTTT. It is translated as CASGTPNLLGNTIYF. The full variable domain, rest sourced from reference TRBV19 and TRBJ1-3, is DGGITQSPKYLFRKEGQNVTLSCEQNLNHDAMYWYRQDPGQGLRLIYYSQIVNDFQKGDIAEGYSVSREKKESFPLTVTSAQKNPTAFYLCASGTPNLLGNTIYFGEGSWLTVV.

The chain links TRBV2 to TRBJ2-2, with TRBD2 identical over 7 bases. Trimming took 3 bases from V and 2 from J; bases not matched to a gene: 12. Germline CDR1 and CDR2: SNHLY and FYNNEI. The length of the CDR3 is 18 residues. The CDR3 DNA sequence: TGTGCCAGCAGTGAGATAGGAAGCGGGGCCACTAACACCGGGGAGCTGTTTTTT. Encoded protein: CASSEIGSGATNTGELFF.

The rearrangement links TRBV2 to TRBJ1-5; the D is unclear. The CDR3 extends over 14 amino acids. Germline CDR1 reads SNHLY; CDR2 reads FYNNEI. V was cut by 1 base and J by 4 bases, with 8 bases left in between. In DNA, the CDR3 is TGTGCCAGCAGTGAAGGGGCAGCTAATCAGCCCCAGCATTTT. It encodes CASSEGAANQPQHF.

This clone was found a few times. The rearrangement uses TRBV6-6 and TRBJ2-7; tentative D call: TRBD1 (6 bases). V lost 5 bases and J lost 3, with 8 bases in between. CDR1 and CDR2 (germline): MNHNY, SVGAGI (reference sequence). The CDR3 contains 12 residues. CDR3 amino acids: CASSQQGYEQYF. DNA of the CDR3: TGTGCCAGCAGTCAACAGGGCTACGAGCAGTACTTC.

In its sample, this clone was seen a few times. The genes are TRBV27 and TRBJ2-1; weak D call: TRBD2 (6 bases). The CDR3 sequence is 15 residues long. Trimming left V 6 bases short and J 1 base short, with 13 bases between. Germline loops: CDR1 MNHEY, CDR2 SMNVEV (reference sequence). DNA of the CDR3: TGTGCCAGCAGGGCGGGGAAGGGGTCCTACAATGAGCAGTTCTTC. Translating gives CASRAGKGSYNEQFF.